This TCR beta chain is from a study of blood T cell repertoires in COVID-19. Study-level background: There were acute and convalescent COVID-19 samples, and they came from the United States, Italy and Spain. PBMCs, B-cell-depleted T cells, or T cells were the source of the cDNA or gDNA that made up the material.

Original processing methods: Amplification from reference gene primers served as the basis for estimated nucleated cell counts. Clones were read by immunoSEQ multiplex PCR, and TCRdb kept only the in-frame ones, dropping some. V, J and clone size were drawn from that table, and D and trimming were deduced from the DNA. The sample has about 220,000 clones; 84% are singletons. Trimming took 2 bases from V and 1 from J, leaving 7 bases between them. This CDR3 region has 14 residues. CDR1 and CDR2 from the germline V gene are SGHDT and YYEEEE. The gene calls are TRBV5-6 and TRBJ2-1, with D tentatively TRBD2 (6 bases). Sequencing was performed on peripheral blood. The receptor was derived from an older woman with acute or convalescent COVID-19. The CDR3, as DNA: TGTGCCAGCAGCTTTAGCGGATCCTACAATGAGCAGTTCTTC. Translation gives CASSFSGSYNEQFF.